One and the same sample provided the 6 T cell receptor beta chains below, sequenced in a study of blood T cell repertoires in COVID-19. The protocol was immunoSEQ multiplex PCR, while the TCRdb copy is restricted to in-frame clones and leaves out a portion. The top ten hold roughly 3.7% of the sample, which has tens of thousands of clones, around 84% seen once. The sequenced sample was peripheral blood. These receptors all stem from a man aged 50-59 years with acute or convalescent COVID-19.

The CDR3 region has the DNA TGTGCCAGTACCGGGACAAGCAACACTGAAGCTTTCTTT. As protein: CASTGTSNTEAFF. V gene TRBV19 combines with J gene TRBJ1-1, with D possibly being TRBD1 (6 bases). CDR1 LNHDA and CDR2 SQIVND come from the germline V gene (reference sequence). The CDR3 runs to 13 residues. V shed 7 bases and J shed 2 bases, with 11 bases lying between them.

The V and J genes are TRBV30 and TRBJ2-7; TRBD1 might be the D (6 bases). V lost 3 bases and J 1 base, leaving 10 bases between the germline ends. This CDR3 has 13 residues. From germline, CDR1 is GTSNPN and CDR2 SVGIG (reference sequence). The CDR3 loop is CAWRSGVSYEQYF. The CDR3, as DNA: TGTGCCTGGAGATCAGGGGTATCCTACGAGCAGTACTTC.

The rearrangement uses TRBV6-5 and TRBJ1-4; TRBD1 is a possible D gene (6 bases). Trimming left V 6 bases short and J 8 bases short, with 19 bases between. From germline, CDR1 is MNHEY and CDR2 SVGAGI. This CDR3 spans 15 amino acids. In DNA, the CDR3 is TGTGCCAGCAGCCAACTCAGGGGAAGTCTGGAAAAACTGTTTTTT. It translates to CASSQLRGSLEKLFF.

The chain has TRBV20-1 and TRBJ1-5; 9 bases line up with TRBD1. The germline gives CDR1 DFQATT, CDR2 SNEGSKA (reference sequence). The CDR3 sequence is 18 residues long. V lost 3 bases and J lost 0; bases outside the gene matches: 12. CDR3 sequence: CSASRPGQGVYSNQPQHF. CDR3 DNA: TGCAGTGCTAGTCGTCCGGGACAGGGCGTTTATAGCAATCAGCCCCAGCATTTT.

Written as DNA, the CDR3 is TGTGCCAGCAGCTTAGGAACTAGCGGGGCGAACACCGGGGAGCTGTTTTTT. This codes for CASSLGTSGANTGELFF. The V call is TRBV7-8, the J call TRBJ2-2, with 10 bases identical to TRBD2. V shed 1 base and J 0 bases; nucleotides not matched to a gene: 2. This CDR3 has 17 residues. CDR1 is SGHVS, CDR2 FQNEAQ, per germline.

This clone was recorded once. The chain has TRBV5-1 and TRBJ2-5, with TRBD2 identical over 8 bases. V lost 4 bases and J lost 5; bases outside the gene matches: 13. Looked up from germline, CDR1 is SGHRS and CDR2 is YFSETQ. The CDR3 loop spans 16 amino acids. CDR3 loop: CASSRGAGATRETQYF. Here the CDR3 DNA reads TGCGCCAGCAGCAGGGGAGCGGGGGCCACACGGGAGACCCAGTACTTC.